This paragraph covers one TCR beta chain sequence. The antigen is undetermined. The read ends 3 residues before the CDR3 terminus; that terminus is restored from the germline J gene. Equal genomic DNA amounts from CVID and control samples were sequenced. Assay: immunoSEQ multiplex PCR; the TCRdb copy retains only in-frame clones and omits some. The sample holds 25,000 to 35,000 clones, and no clone turns up only once. The data stem from a study of T cell clonality in common variable immunodeficiency. Study-wide results and limits: CVID subjects shared fewer TCRbeta clones than healthy controls did. Reportedly, TCR beta sequences from common variable immunodeficiency showed fewer deletions and N-nucleotide insertions.

This CDR3 contains 12 residues. The V gene's germline CDR1 is SEHNR and CDR2 FQNEAQ (reference sequence). Sample: peripheral blood mononuclear cells. The rearrangement uses TRBV7-9 and TRBJ1-1; D possibly corresponds to TRBD1 (6 bases). This clonotype originated in a human donor with common variable immunodeficiency. Incomplete CDR3 DNA: TGTGCCAGCAGCTACGGACAGCTAGAA. It is translated as CASSYGQLE. The CDR3 reads in full as CASSYGQLEAFF.